This TCR beta chain was sequenced in a study of human T cells and chemical hapten exposure. TCRdb redid the calling of the RACE reads with MiXCR, one entry per CDR3 protein. This table has roughly 120,000 distinct CDR3 sequences, approximately 12% appearing once. The time point was: pre-sensitization, week 0. The sample's treatment: therapeutic diphenylcyclopropenone sensitization with weekly scalp DPC. The study drew its donors from alopecia patients who were 18 to 70 years old and suitable for DPC. CDR1 and CDR2 from the germline V gene are SGHNT and YYREEE (reference sequence). The CDR3 extends over 16 amino acids. The ends lost 2 bases at V and 6 bases at J; junction bases unmatched: 8. Whole-study results and caveats: Patch test score rose with PT1 expanded TCR count, significant at thresholds 8, 16 and 32, not 4.

This clonotype was seen more than once but under ten times. The antigen is undetermined. This rearrangement joins TRBV5-4 to TRBJ2-3; 11 bases align to TRBD2. The sample here was whole blood, taken in connection with sensitization to the hapten diphenylcyclopropenone (DPC). The sequence derives from a woman under 30 with alopecia areata. Some clones in this sample may be carry-over from other donors' samples. This CDR3 is CASSFGIAGGLDTQYF. CDR3 in DNA: TGTGCCAGCAGCTTTGGAATAGCGGGGGGGCTTGATACGCAGTATTTT.